The 10 T cell receptor beta chains presented below share a single source sample, sequenced in a study of PD-L1 blockade in urothelial cancer. Generated by immunoSEQ multiplex PCR, the TCRdb table keeps only in-frame clones and is missing some. The data show around 120,000 clones, about 85% seen once. Sequenced material: PBMCs, taken around atezolizumab (anti-PD-L1) treatment. The receptors come from a man aged 45 to 65 with urothelial cancer.

This clone was detected only a few times. CDR3 loop: CASSPGGQGYGNTIYF. CDR3 nucleotide sequence: TGTGCCAGCAGCCCCGGCGGCCAGGGGTACGGAAACACCATATATTTT. The chain links TRBV5-6 to TRBJ1-3, with D perhaps TRBD1 (6 bases). The CDR3 contains 16 residues. Germline V gives CDR1 SGHDT, CDR2 YYEEEE. V gave up 4 bases and J gave up 4 bases, with 18 bases separating them.

The V gene is TRBV28, the J gene TRBJ2-2, with D possibly matching TRBD1 (6 bases). Germline V gives CDR1 MDHEN, CDR2 SYDVKM. Trimming removed 4 bases at V and 6 bases at J, with 12 bases between. There are 14 residues in the CDR3. This CDR3 reads CASSSTGLAGELFF. CDR3 DNA sequence: TGTGCCAGCAGTTCGACAGGTCTCGCCGGGGAGCTGTTTTTT.

The V and J genes are TRBV28 and TRBJ1-4, with 9 bases aligning to TRBD1. The V gene end was trimmed by 4 bases and the J gene end by 6 bases; junction bases not matched to a gene: 3. The germline CDR1 and CDR2 sequences are MDHEN and SYDVKM. This CDR3 is 14 amino acids long. CDR3 loop: CASSSTGGDEKLFF. The CDR3 DNA reads as TGTGCCAGCAGTTCGACAGGGGGGGATGAAAAACTGTTTTTT.

The chain uses TRBV2 and TRBJ1-4, with D possibly TRBD1 on 5 matching bases. CDR3 size: 11 residues. Per germline, CDR1 SNHLY and CDR2 FYNNEI. The V gene lost 8 bases and the J gene lost 8 bases, with 9 bases spanning the gap. The CDR3 is CASYGGEKLFF. The CDR3 bases are TGTGCCAGCTACGGGGGGGAAAAACTGTTTTTT.

This clone was counted between two and nine times. The CDR3 here is CASSLSAGGIYGYTF. The CDR3 DNA is TGTGCCAGCAGTTTATCCGCGGGAGGAATCTATGGCTACACCTTC. The chain is built from TRBV28 and TRBJ1-2, with D unclear. Trimming left V 1 base short and J 4 bases short, with 13 bases between. The CDR3 length is 15 residues. Germline V lookup: CDR1 MDHEN, CDR2 SYDVKM.

V usage is TRBV11-2 and J usage is TRBJ1-4, with unresolved D. Germline CDR1 SGHAT, CDR2 FQNNGV. Trimming took 5 bases from V and 3 from J, leaving 16 bases between them. There are 16 residues in the CDR3. CDR3 coding DNA: TGTGCCAGCAGCCTACGTGGGGAGGCCGCTAATGAAAAACTGTTTTTT. As protein: CASSLRGEAANEKLFF.

The DNA of the CDR3 is TGTGCCAGCAGAAAAGGGGGCCCCAATTCCTACAATGAGCAGTTCTTC. Translation: CASRKGGPNSYNEQFF. The genes are TRBV27 and TRBJ2-1, with TRBD1 matching 7 bases. The length of the CDR3 is 16 residues. The germline V gene has CDR1 MNHEY and CDR2 SMNVEV (reference sequence). Trimming cost V 6 bases and J 1 base; bases outside gene matches: 9.

Comments on this clone: This CDR3 is also generated by other DNA sequences in the sample. The chain has TRBV18 and TRBJ2-7; 10 bases match TRBD1. J gave up 3 bases and V 6 bases, and 8 bases lay outside the gene matches. CDR3 length: 15 amino acids. The germline CDR1 and CDR2 sequences are KGHSH and LQKENI. The CDR3 protein is CASSPDRGLIYEQYF. CDR3 coding DNA: TGTGCCAGCTCCCCCGACAGGGGGCTTATCTACGAGCAGTACTTC.

This sequence joins TRBV28 and TRBJ1-1, with TRBD1 as a possible D gene (6 bases). The V end lost 5 bases, the J end lost 3 bases, and 13 bases lay between the germline ends. From germline, CDR1 is MDHEN and CDR2 SYDVKM. The CDR3 runs 14 residues. DNA of the CDR3: TGTGCCAGCAGTGCCGGGACACCCGACACTGAAGCTTTCTTT. It yields the protein CASSAGTPDTEAFF.

V gene TRBV15 combines with J gene TRBJ2-6; D is perhaps TRBD1 (5 bases). The CDR3 is made up of 15 amino acids. Per germline, CDR1 LNHNV and CDR2 YYDKDF (reference sequence). The V end lost 3 bases, the J end lost 2 bases, and 8 bases lay between the germline ends. DNA for the CDR3: TGTGCCACCAGCAGGGGGCACGCTGGGGCCAACGTCCTGACTTTC. Residues: CATSRGHAGANVLTF.